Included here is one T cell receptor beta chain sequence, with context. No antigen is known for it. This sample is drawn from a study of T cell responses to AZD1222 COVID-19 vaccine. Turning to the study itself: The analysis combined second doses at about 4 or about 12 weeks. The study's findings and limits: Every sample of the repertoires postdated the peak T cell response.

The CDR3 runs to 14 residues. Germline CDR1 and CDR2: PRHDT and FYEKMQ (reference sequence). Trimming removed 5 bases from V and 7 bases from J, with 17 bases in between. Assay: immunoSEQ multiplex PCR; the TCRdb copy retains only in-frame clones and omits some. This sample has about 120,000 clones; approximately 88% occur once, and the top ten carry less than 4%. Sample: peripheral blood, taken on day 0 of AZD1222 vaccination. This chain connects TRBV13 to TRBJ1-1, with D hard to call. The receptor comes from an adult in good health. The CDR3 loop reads CASSTELRPDEAFF. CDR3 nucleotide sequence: TGTGCCAGCAGCACAGAATTACGCCCGGATGAAGCTTTCTTT.